This is a list of T cell receptor beta chains from one sample in a study of early T cells in non-severe SARS-CoV-2 infection. TCRdb reprocessed the 5' RACE reads with MiXCR, giving one entry per CDR3 protein. The sample records just over 80,000 distinct CDR3 sequences, roughly an eighth being singletons. Sequencing used whole blood. These receptors came from an adult who was a healthcare worker with PCR-confirmed SARS-CoV-2 infection or an uninfected control (not recorded which). CDR3s include the opening cysteine and the closing phenylalanine or tryptophan. Each record gives: V gene, clone size, D gene, J gene, CDR3 protein, CDR3 DNA. A D gene is named only where the DNA matches it firmly. Size is stated for part of the rows, as once, few or many counts, or as a class when the clone is expanded.

>TRBV18|many|TRBD1|TRBJ1-2
CASSLSGTGVGPRGYTF
TGTGCCAGCTCACTCAGCGGGACAGGGGTAGGCCCGAGGGGCTACACCTTC
>TRBV29-1|NA|NA|TRBJ1-2
CSSHRRENGYTF
TGCAGCTCCCACCGAAGGGAGAATGGCTACACCTTC
>TRBV6-5|few|NA|TRBJ1-1
CASITSTGTEAFF
TGTGCCAGCATCACCAGTACGGGCACTGAAGCTTTCTTT
>TRBV11-1|few|NA|TRBJ1-2
CASTEKIHGYTF
TGTGCCAGCACCGAAAAGATACATGGCTACACCTTC
>TRBV29-1|many|NA|TRBJ2-6
CSVSFSGANVLTF
TGCAGCGTTTCTTTCTCTGGGGCCAACGTCCTGACTTTC
>TRBV7-9|many|NA|TRBJ2-1
CASSRGLREQFF
TGTGCCAGCAGCAGAGGGCTCAGGGAGCAGTTCTTC
>TRBV19|few|NA|TRBJ1-5
CASSIKVEGQPQHF
TGTGCCAGTAGTATTAAGGTAGAGGGTCAGCCCCAGCATTTT
>TRBV11-2|many|NA|TRBJ1-1
CASSYEMNTEAFF
TGTGCCAGCAGCTACGAGATGAACACTGAAGCTTTCTTT
>TRBV14|many|TRBD2|TRBJ2-1
CASSQDWAGGAYNEQFF
TGTGCCAGCAGCCAAGATTGGGCGGGGGGAGCCTACAATGAGCAGTTCTTC
>TRBV12-3/TRBV12-4|NA|TRBD2|TRBJ2-2
CASSFQAGEETGELFF
TGTGCCAGCAGTTTCCAAGCGGGGGAGGAAACCGGGGAGCTGTTTTTT
>TRBV12-3/TRBV12-4|few|NA|TRBJ2-6
CASSLMTGSGANVLTF
TGTGCCAGCAGTTTGATGACGGGGTCCGGGGCCAACGTCCTGACTTTC
>TRBV7-2|many|TRBD1|TRBJ2-3
CASSPGGSTDTQYF
TGTGCCAGCAGCCCAGGGGGTAGCACAGATACGCAGTATTTT
>TRBV11-2|few|TRBD1|TRBJ1-1
CASSSDRGREAFF
TGTGCCAGCAGCTCTGACAGGGGGCGCGAAGCTTTCTTT
>TRBV27|NA|TRBD1|TRBJ2-3
CASRITLTGLHTQYF
TGTGCCAGCAGGATTACTCTGACAGGGTTACATACGCAGTATTTT
>TRBV20-1|many|TRBD1|TRBJ1-5
CSARDRVGNQPQHF
TGCAGTGCCCGGGACAGGGTGGGCAATCAGCCCCAGCATTTT
>TRBV6-6|few|NA|TRBJ2-5
CASSYSTSQETQYF
TGTGCCAGCAGTTACTCTACTAGCCAAGAGACCCAGTACTTC
>TRBV4-3|NA|NA|TRBJ2-6
CASSQEGVSGANVLTF
TGCGCCAGCAGCCAAGAGGGAGTCTCTGGGGCCAACGTCCTGACTTTC
>TRBV2|NA|TRBD2|TRBJ2-1
CASSDGAGVRGNEQFF
TGTGCCAGCAGTGACGGGGCGGGGGTCCGCGGGAATGAGCAGTTCTTC
>TRBV7-9|NA|NA|TRBJ1-1
CASSPSTGLNTEAFF
TGTGCCAGCAGCCCCTCGACAGGACTGAACACTGAAGCTTTCTTT
>TRBV4-1|few|TRBD2|TRBJ2-5
CASSQRLTSGGLQETQYF
TGCGCCAGCAGCCAACGATTAACTAGCGGGGGGCTCCAAGAGACCCAGTACTTC
>TRBV6-1|many|NA|TRBJ2-7
CASSESRTRGPYEQYF
TGTGCCAGCAGTGAGAGCCGGACAAGAGGACCCTACGAGCAGTACTTC
>TRBV12-3/TRBV12-4|NA|NA|TRBJ1-4
CASSGYRVTNEKLFF
TGTGCCAGCAGTGGGTACAGGGTAACTAATGAAAAACTGTTTTTT